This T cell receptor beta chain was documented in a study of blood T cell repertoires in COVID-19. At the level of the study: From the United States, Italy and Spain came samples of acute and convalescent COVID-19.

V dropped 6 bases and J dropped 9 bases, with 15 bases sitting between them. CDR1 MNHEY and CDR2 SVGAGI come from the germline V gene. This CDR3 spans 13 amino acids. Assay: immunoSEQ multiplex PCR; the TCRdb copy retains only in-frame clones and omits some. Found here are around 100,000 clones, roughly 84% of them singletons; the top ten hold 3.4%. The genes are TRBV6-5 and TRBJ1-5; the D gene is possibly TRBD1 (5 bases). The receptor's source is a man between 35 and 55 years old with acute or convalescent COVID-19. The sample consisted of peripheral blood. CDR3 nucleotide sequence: TGTGCCAGCAGACGACAGACCCATTGGCCCCAGCATTTT. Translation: CASRRQTHWPQHF.